A single sample gave rise to the 5 T cell receptor beta chains below, sequenced in a study of naive and memory T cell subsets. An equimolar mix of two oligonucleotides served as the beta constant-region primer for TRBC1 and TRBC2. Each CDR3 protein gets one entry after TCRdb re-called the UMI-ligation and nested PCR reads with MiXCR. The sample holds 140,000 to 150,000 distinct CDR3 sequences, 15% to 20% seen once. What was sequenced was naive CD4+ T cells from blood. These receptors were taken from a human donor in good health.

The genes are TRBV6-2 or TRBV6-3 and TRBJ2-2; D possibly uses TRBD1 or TRBD2 (5 bases each). Trimming removed 7 bases at V and 1 base at J, with 19 bases between. The germline gives CDR1 MNHEY, CDR2 SVGEGT. The CDR3 contains 17 residues. This CDR3 reads CASILGRPSENTGELFF. The CDR3 region has the DNA TGTGCCAGCATCCTGGGACGGCCGAGTGAGAACACCGGGGAGCTGTTTTTT.

This clonotype was detected only a few times. The CDR3, as DNA: TGTGCCAGCAGTGCCGCGACAGCCGCAGAGACCCAGTACTTC. Translated: CASSAATAAETQYF. The chain combines TRBV6-1 with TRBJ2-5; possibly TRBD1 for D (5 bases). The CDR3 spans 14 residues. Trimming removed 4 bases at V and 4 bases at J, with 13 bases between. Germline-derived CDR1 and CDR2 are MNHNS and SASEGT.

This clonotype was picked up a small number of times. This CDR3 reads CASSLSPKQGYTF. In DNA, the CDR3 is TGTGCCAGCAGTTTATCACCAAAGCAGGGCTACACCTTC. V gene TRBV12-3 or TRBV12-4 combines with J gene TRBJ1-2; D gene uncertain. V dropped 2 bases and J dropped 8 bases, with 12 bases sitting between them. The CDR3 spans 13 residues.

The table lists this clonotype with a few counts. The rearrangement uses TRBV29-1 and TRBJ2-1; D is unclear. The CDR3 loop spans 14 amino acids. V shed 5 bases and J shed 0 bases, with 11 bases lying between them. From germline, CDR1 is SQVTM and CDR2 ANQGSEA. The CDR3 coding sequence is TGCAGCGTTTTGCGGTCAACCTCCTACAATGAGCAGTTCTTC. Its protein product is CSVLRSTSYNEQFF.

In this sample, this clonotype turned up a few times. The chain carries TRBV5-6 and TRBJ1-1; D might be TRBD1 (5 bases). Per germline, CDR1 SGHDT and CDR2 YYEEEE. The CDR3 is 11 amino acids. Deletions cut 5 bases from V and 6 bases from J, with 8 bases between. The CDR3 here is CASSRGSEAFF. The CDR3 DNA follows: TGTGCCAGCAGTCGGGGCTCTGAAGCTTTCTTT.